What follows is one T cell receptor (beta chain) and its context. What it recognizes is unknown. The data are from a study of graft-versus-host responses after intestinal transplantation. TCRdb keeps only in-frame clones here, not all; method: immunoSEQ multiplex PCR. Of more than 95,000 clones in the sample, about 90% are singletons; the top ten hold more than 0.8%. This TCR derives from a human donor who received an intestinal transplant. The sequences come from unstimulated CD4+ T cells sorted from spleen or lymph node cells, collected before intestinal transplant.

CDR3 in amino acids: CASSLGYGATNEKLFF. The CDR3 DNA reads TGTGCCAGCAGCTTAGGATACGGTGCAACTAATGAAAAACTGTTTTTT. The V call is TRBV7-2, the J call TRBJ1-4; D unresolved. Germline CDR1 is SGHTA and CDR2 is FQGNSA. The CDR3 loop spans 16 amino acids. The V end was cut by 1 base, the J end by 0 bases, with 9 bases between.